The entry below describes one T cell receptor (beta chain). This clone is medium-sized (0.01 to 0.1%). The antigen it recognizes is unknown. No clone much larger than this one lies a single base away; base qualities are absent. The CDR3 covers 15 residues, taking in both the cysteine and the phenylalanine. Only the CDR3 DNA is retained, 45 bases long and in frame from the first base. In the germline V gene (reference sequence), CDR1 corresponds to SEHNR and CDR2 to FQNEAQ. V is reduced by 5 bases and J by 0 bases, leaving a spacing of 13 bases between them. These data originate in a study of T cell responses to AZD1222 COVID-19 vaccine (dated by TCRdb to 2020 to 2023). The study in broad terms: AZD1222 recipients given second doses at about 4 weeks or at about 12 weeks were pooled, since spike-specific TCR depth and breadth were not found to differ between the two schedules. TCR sequencing covered about 230 trial participants: 200 to 220 given two doses of AZD1222 and some 25 given two doses of MenACWY control vaccine. Enrollment into the trials was organized by age into subgroups of 18-55, 56-69 and 70-plus years, and those subgroups contained roughly 150, 30 and 60 TCR-sequenced participants, respectively.

Here is what the overall study found, with its caveats: Because no day 14 peak-response samples were available, repertoires were characterized only after the peak T cell response. CD4 TCRs associated with the vaccine covered the entire spike protein, and the dominant responses were in regions 160-218 and 743-854. The 56-69-year group was small, and its depth increase did not reach significance, likely because of low power. Spike-specific TCR breadth and depth rose significantly after two AZD1222 doses compared with day 0 and with MenACWY recipients. Participants were mostly white British, with more females than males. The authors suggested clonal diversity may have been underestimated. Conclusions about previously exposed vaccinees were limited because only 6 or 7 AZD1222 recipients were SARS-CoV-2 seropositive at baseline. Reportedly, almost half of the unique spike-specific TCRs recognized epitopes lying outside the regions that are mutated in the B.1.351 and B.1.1.7 variants.

What the time point label conveys for this sample: baseline before first vaccination. Vaccinee samples were obtained from the UK trials COV001 and COV002, which included a single-blind randomized controlled phase 2/3 trial of AZD1222 (ChAdOx1 nCoV-19) in healthy adults. Trial participant PBMC samples were collected at day 0 and day 28 after the second dose for TCRbeta chain sequencing. The CDR3 regions of human TCRbeta chains were subjected to immunosequencing. The paper's data handling went like this. Repertoire TCRs were matched against a reference library of SARS-CoV-2-specific TCRs generated with the MIRA antigen-specificity platform. Breadth was defined as the fraction of unique TCRs that were SARS-CoV-2-associated. Depth was defined as the fraction of total T cells that were SARS-CoV-2-associated. Using the MIRA data, each spike-specific TCR was mapped to the spike region that the TCR reacts to and placed in a CD4 or CD8 class. Log10-transformed breadth and depth values were compared by one-way ANOVA with Sidak's multiple comparisons tests. The table was pulled from immuneACCESS by TCRdb, which kept in-frame rearrangements only. Such tables lose some clones; where checked, under half of the loss comes from unresolved V genes, and the rest has no known cause. V and J calls and clone size are copied from that table; D and trimming were computed from the DNA. The sample table holds over 50,000 clones, of which 88% were seen once. The biggest ten clones account for roughly 14% of the sample.

The chain was built from TRBV7-9 and TRBJ1-2; matching of 5 bases hints at TRBD1 as the D gene. The origin of this receptor is an adult in good health. The sequenced sample was peripheral blood, obtained on day 0 of AZD1222 vaccination. The CDR3 sequence is CASSRFRGANYGYTF. The DNA sequence is as follows: TGTGCCAGCAGCCGCTTCCGGGGGGCTAACTATGGCTACACCTTC.